These T cell receptor beta chains were read from a single sample in a study of T cells after yellow fever vaccination. TCRdb itself ran the 5' RACE reads through MiXCR, one entry per CDR3 protein. This table holds 500,000 to 650,000 distinct CDR3 sequences, approximately 13% found once. The specimen was PBMCs, collected on the day of the yellow fever booster vaccination. The receptors stem from a man aged 30 to 39 who received the YFV17D yellow fever vaccine. CDR3s include the opening cysteine and the closing phenylalanine or tryptophan. The D gene is left open where the match is weak. Expanded clones are given a class, and other clones once, few, many or no size at all.

j_call | v_call | d_call | clone_size | cdr3_aa | cdr3_nt
TRBJ2-5 | TRBV12-3/TRBV12-4 | - | many | CASSFYGETQYF | TGTGCCAGCAGTTTTTATGGAGAGACCCAGTACTTC
TRBJ2-2 | TRBV9 | TRBD1 | - | CASSAVGQGVAGELFF | TGTGCCAGCAGCGCGGTGGGACAGGGGGTCGCCGGGGAGCTGTTTTTT
TRBJ2-5 | TRBV20-1 | - | - | CSASPWAGPTPQETQYF | TGCAGTGCTAGTCCTTGGGCGGGTCCCACGCCCCAAGAGACCCAGTACTTC
TRBJ2-7 | TRBV28 | TRBD2 | - | CASRIAGVNEQYF | TGTGCCAGCAGAATAGCGGGAGTTAACGAGCAGTACTTC
TRBJ2-7 | TRBV9 | - | - | CASSAPGREQYF | TGTGCCAGCAGCGCTCCCGGTCGCGAGCAGTACTTC
TRBJ2-1 | TRBV9 | - | few | CASSVQGSSYNEQFF | TGTGCCAGCAGCGTACAGGGGAGCTCCTACAATGAGCAGTTCTTC
TRBJ1-3 | TRBV10-2 | - | few | CASSGRDITGNTIYF | TGCGCCAGCAGTGGCAGGGATATTACTGGAAACACCATATATTTT
TRBJ1-1 | TRBV11-1 | - | - | CASSLVSGTLIMNTEAFF | TGTGCCAGCAGCTTAGTGTCCGGGACCTTGATCATGAACACTGAAGCTTTCTTT
TRBJ1-2 | TRBV12-3/TRBV12-4 | TRBD1 | few | CASSRTGFQGYTF | TGTGCCAGCAGTCGGACAGGGTTTCAAGGCTACACCTTC
TRBJ2-5 | TRBV7-9 | TRBD1 | few | CASSLVEGDRGRDQYF | TGTGCCAGCAGCTTAGTGGAGGGGGACAGGGGCCGGGACCAGTACTTC
TRBJ2-5 | TRBV11-2 | - | - | CASSLEANGLPQYF | TGTGCCAGCAGCTTAGAAGCCAACGGACTTCCCCAGTACTTC
TRBJ2-5 | TRBV6-5 | TRBD1 | - | CASSYTGVKETQYF | TGTGCCAGCAGTTACACAGGGGTTAAAGAGACCCAGTACTTC
TRBJ2-6 | TRBV6-5 | TRBD1 | - | CASSYSRGPGANVLTF | TGTGCCAGCAGTTACTCGAGGGGGCCTGGGGCCAACGTCCTGACTTTC
TRBJ2-7 | TRBV4-3 | TRBD1 | - | CASSPQDRDSYEQYF | TGCGCCAGCAGCCCTCAGGACAGGGACTCCTACGAGCAGTACTTC
TRBJ1-2 | TRBV27 | - | few | CASSSSTGPYGYTF | -
TRBJ2-7 | TRBV6-5 | - | - | CASSYDSFPSYEQYF | TGTGCCAGCAGTTACGACTCTTTCCCCTCCTACGAGCAGTACTTC
TRBJ2-6 | TRBV6-5 | TRBD1 | few | CASSYGQGGGANVLTF | TGTGCCAGCAGTTACGGACAGGGGGGTGGGGCCAACGTCCTGACTTTC
TRBJ2-3 | TRBV5-1 | - | many | CASSSSGPSTDTQYF | TGCGCCAGCAGCTCTTCGGGTCCTAGCACAGATACGCAGTATTTT
TRBJ2-3 | TRBV7-6 | TRBD1 | few | CASSYRPGQDTDTQYF | TGTGCCAGCAGCTACCGACCGGGACAGGACACAGATACGCAGTATTTT
TRBJ1-5 | TRBV28 | - | once | CASGPGVSNQPQHF | TGTGCCAGCGGGCCCGGGGTTAGCAATCAGCCCCAGCATTTT
TRBJ1-2 | TRBV9 | - | - | CASSPPSDYGYTF | TGTGCCAGCAGCCCGCCATCCGACTATGGCTACACCTTC
TRBJ2-7 | TRBV6-1 | - | few | CASSAARDNLLYEQYF | TGTGCCAGCAGTGCGGCCCGGGACAACCTCCTCTACGAGCAGTACTTC
TRBJ2-3 | TRBV18 | TRBD2 | few | CASSPPTQRGATQYF | TGTGCCAGCTCACCACCTACCCAGCGGGGCGCCACGCAGTATTTT
TRBJ2-7 | TRBV20-1 | - | - | CSAGVRHESSYEQYF | TGCAGTGCAGGAGTTAGGCACGAAAGTTCCTACGAGCAGTACTTC
TRBJ2-2 | TRBV27 | - | - | CASSLSWSNTGELFF | TGTGCCAGCAGTTTATCGTGGTCGAACACCGGGGAGCTGTTTTTT
TRBJ2-3 | TRBV3-1 | TRBD1 | few | CANSYRGVTQYF | TGTGCCAACAGCTACAGGGGCGTTACGCAGTATTTT
TRBJ2-2 | TRBV5-1 | TRBD2 | - | CASSLRGLAGVGELFF | TGCGCCAGCAGCTTGCGTGGACTAGCGGGAGTCGGGGAGCTGTTTTTT
TRBJ2-1 | TRBV12-3/TRBV12-4 | - | few | CASSLMDNEQFF | TGTGCCAGCAGTTTGATGGACAATGAGCAGTTCTTC
TRBJ2-6 | TRBV21-1 | - | - | CASSTDRVGTGANVLTF | -
TRBJ2-2 | TRBV20-1 | TRBD2 | few | CSASFPLDMRAGGPGELFF | TGCAGTGCTAGCTTCCCCCTCGATATGAGAGCGGGAGGGCCCGGGGAGCTGTTTTTT
TRBJ2-7 | TRBV7-2 | TRBD2 | - | CASSLAKTSGYEQYF | TGTGCCAGCAGCTTAGCCAAGACTAGCGGCTACGAGCAGTACTTC
TRBJ2-3 | TRBV11-2 | - | - | CASSSYRDNTDTQYF | TGTGCCAGCAGCTCCTACCGGGACAACACAGATACGCAGTATTTT
TRBJ2-3 | TRBV9 | - | - | CASSSETRPSDTQYF | TGTGCCAGCAGCTCCGAGACGAGGCCCTCAGATACGCAGTATTTT
TRBJ1-5 | TRBV27 | - | - | CASSQIGQPQHF | TGTGCCAGCAGTCAAATTGGTCAGCCCCAGCATTTT
TRBJ2-3 | TRBV5-1 | - | few | CASKLGDSITDTQYF | TGCGCCAGCAAACTTGGGGACTCCATCACAGATACGCAGTATTTT
TRBJ1-1 | TRBV10-3 | - | few | CAISFGGMNTEAFF | TGTGCCATCAGCTTTGGGGGGATGAACACTGAAGCTTTCTTT
TRBJ2-1 | TRBV12-3/TRBV12-4 | TRBD2 | many | CASSPTLAGQYNEQFF | TGTGCCAGCAGTCCCACACTAGCGGGACAGTACAATGAGCAGTTCTTC
TRBJ2-7 | TRBV6-7 | - | - | CAMVYEQYF | TGTGCCATGGTCTACGAGCAGTACTTC
TRBJ2-7 | TRBV7-9 | - | - | CASSLGGAQQYF | TGTGCCAGCAGCTTAGGAGGGGCTCAGCAGTACTTC
TRBJ2-1 | TRBV5-6 | TRBD2 | - | CASSLVFGREDYNEQFF | TGTGCCAGCAGCTTGGTTTTCGGGCGGGAGGACTACAATGAGCAGTTCTTC
TRBJ2-1 | TRBV6-1 | TRBD2 | - | CASSLAGGPVNEQFF | TGTGCCAGCAGTCTAGCGGGAGGGCCGGTCAATGAGCAGTTCTTC
TRBJ1-1 | TRBV20-1 | TRBD1 | few | CSARQGATEAFF | TGCAGTGCTAGACAGGGGGCCACTGAAGCTTTCTTT
TRBJ1-1 | TRBV12-3/TRBV12-4 | TRBD1 | few | CASSPDRGLAFF | TGTGCCAGCAGTCCCGACAGGGGATTAGCTTTCTTT
TRBJ2-1 | TRBV5-4 | - | few | CASSLGGSNGGNEQFF | TGTGCCAGCAGCTTGGGAGGCTCAAATGGGGGGAATGAGCAGTTCTTC
TRBJ1-1 | TRBV3-1 | - | few | CASSQDLMNTEAFF | TGTGCCAGCAGCCAAGATCTTATGAACACTGAAGCTTTCTTT